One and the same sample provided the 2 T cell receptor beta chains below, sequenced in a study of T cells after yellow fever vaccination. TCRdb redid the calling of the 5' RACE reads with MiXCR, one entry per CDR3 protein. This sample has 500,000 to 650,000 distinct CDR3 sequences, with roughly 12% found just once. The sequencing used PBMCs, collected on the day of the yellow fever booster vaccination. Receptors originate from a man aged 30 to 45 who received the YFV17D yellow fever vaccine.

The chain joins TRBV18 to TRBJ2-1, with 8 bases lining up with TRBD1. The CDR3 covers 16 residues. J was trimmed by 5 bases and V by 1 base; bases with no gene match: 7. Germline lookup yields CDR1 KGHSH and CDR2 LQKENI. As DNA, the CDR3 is TGTGCCAGCTCACCACGTAGTTGGGGACAGGACAATGAGCAGTTCTTC. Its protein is CASSPRSWGQDNEQFF.

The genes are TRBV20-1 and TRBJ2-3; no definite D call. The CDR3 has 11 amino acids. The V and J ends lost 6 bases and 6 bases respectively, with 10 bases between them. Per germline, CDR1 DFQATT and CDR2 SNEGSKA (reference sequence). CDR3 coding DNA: TGCAGTGCCCCACTATCGGATACGCAGTATTTT. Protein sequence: CSAPLSDTQYF.